Below, 12 T cell receptor beta chains from the same sample are listed, as sequenced in a study of blood T cell repertoires in COVID-19. Data came from immunoSEQ multiplex PCR; TCRdb stores just in-frame clones and leaves some out. The repertoire holds under 250,000 clones, with roughly 84% as singletons. The specimen sequenced was peripheral blood. These receptor sequences come from a woman in her forties who had recovered from COVID-19.

This clone was detected many times. J is TRBJ2-7 and V is TRBV4-1; perhaps TRBD1 as D (5 bases). V was trimmed by 3 bases and J by 6 bases, leaving 12 bases between them. CDR3 length: 13 amino acids. Germline assignment: CDR1 MGHRA and CDR2 YSYEKL. CDR3 protein: CASSHQGDGEQYF. The DNA of the CDR3 is TGCGCCAGCAGCCATCAGGGTGACGGCGAGCAGTACTTC.

The chain joins TRBV28 to TRBJ2-7; TRBD1 matches at 8 bases. Germline-derived CDR1 and CDR2 are MDHEN and SYDVKM. This CDR3 is 15 amino acids long. Losses at the gene ends were 6 bases for V and 5 bases for J; bases not matched to a gene: 12. Here the CDR3 DNA reads TGTGCCAGCAGGTCCCCGGTGACAGGGGACGACGAGCAGTACTTC. Its translation is CASRSPVTGDDEQYF.

This chain uses TRBV15 with TRBJ1-1; 7 bases map to TRBD1. V was pared by 0 bases and J by 3 bases, with 7 bases of the junction left unmatched. The CDR3 sequence is 16 residues long. Germline V CDR1 and CDR2: LNHNV, YYDKDF (reference sequence). The DNA of the CDR3 is TGTGCCACCAGCAGAGATCTAGGGACAGCGGACACTGAAGCTTTCTTT. Translating gives CATSRDLGTADTEAFF. The variable domain in full, with the rest retrieved from reference TRBV15 and TRBJ1-1, is DAMVIQNPRYQVTQFGKPVTLSCSQTLNHNVMYWYQQKSSQAPKLLFHYYDKDFNNEADTPDNFQSRRPNTSFCFLDIRSPGLGDTAMYLCATSRDLGTADTEAFFGQGTRLTVV.

V usage is TRBV5-1 and J usage is TRBJ2-5; 7 bases are shared with TRBD1. This CDR3 has 14 amino acids. Germline V gives CDR1 SGHRS, CDR2 YFSETQ. Germline trimming cut 4 bases from V and 5 bases from J; bases unmatched to any gene: 8. CDR3 nucleotides: TGCGCCAGCAGCGCCCAAGGGGGCCAGGAGACCCAGTACTTC. Protein product: CASSAQGGQETQYF.

As DNA, the CDR3 is TGTGCCAGCAGCCAGGCCAGCAATCAGCCCCAGCATTTT. The encoded protein is CASSQASNQPQHF. This chain joins TRBV3-1 (or the pseudogene TRBV3-2) and TRBJ1-5; no firm D call. Trimming took off 3 bases at V and 1 base at J, with 4 bases between the two ends. This CDR3 spans 13 amino acids. Looked up from germline, CDR1 is LGHDT and CDR2 is YNNKEL (reference sequence).

In nucleotides, the CDR3 is TGTGCCAGCAGCTTAGCTTATAATTCACCCCTCCACTTT. Translating it yields CASSLAYNSPLHF. This chain joins TRBV11-2 and TRBJ1-6; D call uncertain. Per the germline V gene, CDR1 is SGHAT and CDR2 is FQNNGV. The CDR3 is made up of 13 amino acids. The V end was cut by 1 base, the J end by 4 bases, with 2 bases between.

The chain links TRBV9 to TRBJ1-6; 7 bases align to TRBD1. Trimming took 3 bases from V and 0 from J; bases not matched to a gene: 6. The germline V gene encodes CDR1 SGDLS and CDR2 YYNGEE. The CDR3 totals 17 residues. CDR3 DNA: TGTGCCAGCAGCGCGACAGGGTTGAGCTCCTATAATTCACCCCTCCACTTT. As protein: CASSATGLSSYNSPLHF.

The chain carries TRBV12-3 or TRBV12-4 and TRBJ2-7; 9 nucleotides match TRBD1. The CDR3 is made up of 13 amino acids. Trimming took 6 bases from V and 2 from J; bases not matched to a gene: 2. CDR3 sequence (DNA): TGTGCCAGCAGGTGGACAGGGGCCTACGAGCAGTACTTC. Protein: CASRWTGAYEQYF.

This clone was picked up a small number of times. The rearrangement uses TRBV7-9 and TRBJ1-6; no firm D call. The CDR3 runs to 16 residues. The V gene's germline CDR1 is SEHNR and CDR2 FQNEAQ (reference sequence). Trimming cost V 1 base and J 7 bases, with 14 bases left between them. The CDR3 nucleotides are TGTGCCAGCAGCTTAGTGGGCACCCCAGAGAATTCACCCCTCCACTTT. Translated, it gives CASSLVGTPENSPLHF.

This clone came up a few times. This chain joins TRBV19 and TRBJ1-2, with 7 bases identical to TRBD1. The CDR3 extends over 12 amino acids. Germline CDR1 and CDR2: LNHDA and SQIVND (reference sequence). Trimming cost V 7 bases and J 5 bases; bases outside gene matches: 4. The CDR3 spells CASNLQGYGYTF. Here the CDR3 DNA reads TGTGCCAGTAACTTACAGGGGTATGGCTACACCTTC. Full variable domain (remainder filled in from reference TRBV19 and TRBJ1-2): DGGITQSPKYLFRKEGQNVTLSCEQNLNHDAMYWYRQDPGQGLRLIYYSQIVNDFQKGDIAEGYSVSREKKESFPLTVTSAQKNPTAFYLCASNLQGYGYTFGSGTRLTVV.

This chain joins TRBV2 and TRBJ2-2; 11 nucleotides line up with TRBD1. The germline V gene has CDR1 SNHLY and CDR2 FYNNEI. The V segment lost 7 bases and the J segment 7 bases; nucleotides outside the gene matches: 5. There are 14 residues in the CDR3. The CDR3 region has the DNA TGTGCCAGCACCCGGACAGGGGGCGGCGGGGAGCTGTTTTTT. Its protein product is CASTRTGGGGELFF.

This chain uses TRBV2 with TRBJ2-7, with D tentatively TRBD1 (5 bases). Trimming took off 7 bases at V and 0 bases at J, with 10 bases between the two ends. Germline CDR1 and CDR2: SNHLY and FYNNEI. The CDR3 sequence is 13 residues long. The CDR3 here is CASMVDSSYEQYF. The CDR3 nucleotides read TGTGCCAGCATGGTAGACAGCTCCTACGAGCAGTACTTC.